This record concerns one T cell receptor (beta chain) sequence. The assay was immunoSEQ multiplex PCR, and TCRdb's table has in-frame clones only and misses some. The sample yields about 75,000 clones, approximately 96% seen once. Germline V lookup: CDR1 SGHDN, CDR2 FVKESK. The ends were cut back, 1 base at V and 3 bases at J, with 10 bases in the middle. The CDR3 covers 14 residues. The record originates from a study of technical replicates of blood from several donors. The chain links TRBV14 to TRBJ2-7; a possible D gene is TRBD2 (5 bases). This receptor was taken from a human donor in good health. Sequencing was performed on T cells isolated from PBMCs. The CDR3, as DNA: TGTGCCAGCAGCCAAGTTTGGGGAGACTACGAGCAGTACTTC. This gives the protein CASSQVWGDYEQYF.